Listed below are T cell receptor beta chains from one sample, sequenced in a study of tumour-infiltrating T cells in Burkitt lymphoma. TCRdb's table, derived via immunoSEQ multiplex PCR, lists solely in-frame clones and lacks some. The sample lists roughly 5,300 clones, roughly a tenth occurring once. The sequenced sample was tumor tissue. These receptors were obtained from a human donor with diffuse large B-cell lymphoma. Both conserved end residues are part of each CDR3.

V	J	CDR3
TRBV10-3	TRBJ2-2	CAISPGQGTTGELFF
TRBV7-2	TRBJ1-5	CASSLNANQPQHF
TRBV6-6	TRBJ1-2	CASSYSFTADGYTF
TRBV9	TRBJ1-2	CASSPGGYGYTF
TRBV4-1	TRBJ1-2	CASSHRATGSNYGYTF
TRBV6-4	TRBJ2-7	CASIEGQRYYEQYF
TRBV5-1	TRBJ1-2	CASSARGAGAYGYTF
TRBV6-5	TRBJ1-3	CASSRGGNTIYF
TRBV2	TRBJ2-5	CASSGGRGRRTQYF
TRBV7-6	TRBJ1-2	CASSLGIKGDYGYTF
TRBV10-3	TRBJ1-1	CAGGDGNTEAFF
TRBV6-1	TRBJ1-2	CASSEAFWVGVYGYTF
TRBV6-6	TRBJ1-4	CASSKISPTNEKLFF
TRBV6-5	TRBJ1-2	CASSGQGGFHGYTF
TRBV9	TRBJ1-5	CASSATGNSNQPQHF
TRBV11-1	TRBJ1-4	CASSLATGTTNEKLFF
TRBV19	TRBJ1-2	CASSIDPGTNYGYTF
TRBV15	TRBJ2-5	CATSRETGSGETQYF
TRBV10-1	TRBJ2-2	CASGSSGNTGELFF
TRBV7-9	TRBJ2-7	CASSLPAGQGAEEQYF
TRBV7-2	TRBJ2-7	CASSPSGGLEDEQYF
TRBV7-2	TRBJ1-1	CASSYRGLNTEAFF
TRBV19	TRBJ1-5	CATLAEGFNQPQHF
TRBV28	TRBJ2-6	CASSLEDSQVGANVLTF
TRBV7-9	TRBJ1-1	CASSLMGPNTEAFF
TRBV7-9	TRBJ2-7	CASSLQGGDEQYF
TRBV21-1	TRBJ1-5	CAPIRVRNQPQHF
TRBV18	TRBJ1-3	CASSPWWTGSRGNTIYF
TRBV6-5	TRBJ1-1	CASTVVLGARTEAFF
TRBV28	TRBJ2-3	CASSPDWEPDTQYF
TRBV2	TRBJ1-1	CAREGQGDAEAFF
TRBV5-1	TRBJ1-1	CASSFGQVNTEAFF
TRBV18	TRBJ2-7	CASSPRQGSYEQYF
TRBV18	TRBJ2-5	CASSLWTSGLEETQYF
TRBV29-1	TRBJ2-2	CSVEGSGGLTGELFF
TRBV28	TRBJ1-3	CASSLRGYLDTIYF
TRBV6-1	TRBJ2-7	CASSSRLAGGYEQYF
TRBV19	TRBJ1-1	CASSPTRGKTEAFF
TRBV7-8	TRBJ2-7	CASSLAGTGGSYEQYF
TRBV2	TRBJ1-5	CASSVGQGNQPQHF
TRBV2	TRBJ1-1	CASWGPPPNTEAFF
TRBV7-7	TRBJ1-1	CASSSEYQKAFF
TRBV19	TRBJ2-1	CASSMTSSAYNEQFF
TRBV10-1	TRBJ2-3	CASSESLAGSTDTQYF
TRBV5-1	TRBJ2-3	CASSLQGPVADTQYF
TRBV19	TRBJ2-6	CASSIGIGGLGANVLTF
TRBV7-9	TRBJ1-2	CASSLGWDRVYTNYGYTF
TRBV9	TRBJ1-6	CASSVVPNSPLHF
TRBV7-8	TRBJ2-5	CASSLKGAGVTQYF
TRBV7-9	TRBJ2-3	CASSFGLAGRTDTQYF